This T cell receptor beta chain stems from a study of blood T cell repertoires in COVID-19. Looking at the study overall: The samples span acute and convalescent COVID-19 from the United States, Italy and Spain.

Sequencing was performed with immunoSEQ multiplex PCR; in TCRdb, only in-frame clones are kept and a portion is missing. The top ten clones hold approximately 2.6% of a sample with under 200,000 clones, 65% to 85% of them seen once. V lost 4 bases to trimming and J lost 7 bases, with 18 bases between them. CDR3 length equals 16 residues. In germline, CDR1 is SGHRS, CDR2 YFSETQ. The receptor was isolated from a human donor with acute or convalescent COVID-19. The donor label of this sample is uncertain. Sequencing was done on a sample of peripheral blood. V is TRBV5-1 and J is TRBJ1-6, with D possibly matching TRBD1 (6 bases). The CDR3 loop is CASSLDSQTPNSPLHF. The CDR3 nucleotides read TGCGCCAGCAGCCTGGACAGCCAAACCCCCAATTCACCCCTCCACTTT.